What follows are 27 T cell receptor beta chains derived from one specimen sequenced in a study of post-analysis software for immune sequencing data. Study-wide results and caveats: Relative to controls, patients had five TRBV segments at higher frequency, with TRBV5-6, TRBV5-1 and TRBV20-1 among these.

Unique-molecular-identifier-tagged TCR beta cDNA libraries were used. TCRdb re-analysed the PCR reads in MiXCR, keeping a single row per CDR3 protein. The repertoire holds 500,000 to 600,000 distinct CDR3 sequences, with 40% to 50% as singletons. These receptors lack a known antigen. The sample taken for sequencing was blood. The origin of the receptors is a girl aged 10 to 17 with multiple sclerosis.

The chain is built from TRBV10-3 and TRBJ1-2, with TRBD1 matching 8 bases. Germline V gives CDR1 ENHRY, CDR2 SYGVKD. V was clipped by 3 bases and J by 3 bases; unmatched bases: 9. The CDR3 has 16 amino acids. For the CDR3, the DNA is TGTGCCATCAGTGATGGAAACAGGGGGTTGGACTATGGCTACACCTTC. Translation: CAISDGNRGLDYGYTF.

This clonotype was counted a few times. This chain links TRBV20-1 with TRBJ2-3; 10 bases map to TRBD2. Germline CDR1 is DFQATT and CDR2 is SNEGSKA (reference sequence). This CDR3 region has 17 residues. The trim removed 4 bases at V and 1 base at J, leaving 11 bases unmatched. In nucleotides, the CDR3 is TGCAGTGCTATGGTCCTAGCGGGGGAGGCAGGCACAGATACGCAGTATTTT. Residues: CSAMVLAGEAGTDTQYF.

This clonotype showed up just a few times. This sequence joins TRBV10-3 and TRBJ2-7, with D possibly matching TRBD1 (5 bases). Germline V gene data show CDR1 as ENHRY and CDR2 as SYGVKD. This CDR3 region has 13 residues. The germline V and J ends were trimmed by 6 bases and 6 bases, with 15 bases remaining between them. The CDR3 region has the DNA TGTGCCATCAGACGTCTAGGGGCGCGCGAGCAGTACTTC. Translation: CAIRRLGAREQYF.

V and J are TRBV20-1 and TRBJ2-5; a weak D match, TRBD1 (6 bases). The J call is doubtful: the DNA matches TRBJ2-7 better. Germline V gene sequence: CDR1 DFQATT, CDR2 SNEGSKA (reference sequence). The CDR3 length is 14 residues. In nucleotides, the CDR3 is TGCAGTGCGCCGCTGGCACAGGGACCCTGCGAGCAGTACTTC. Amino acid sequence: CSAPLAQGPCEQYF.

The CDR3 sequence is CASSSLLADTDTQYF. The CDR3 DNA is TGTGCCAGCAGCTCCCTACTAGCGGACACAGATACGCAGTATTTT. The J gene is TRBJ2-3, the V gene TRBV7-9; 8 positions match TRBD2. J gave up 2 bases and V 4 bases, and 5 bases lay outside the gene matches. CDR1 is SEHNR, CDR2 FQNEAQ, per germline (reference sequence). The CDR3 runs 15 residues. Filled out from reference TRBV7-9 and TRBJ2-3, the complete variable domain reads DTGVSQNPRHKITKRGQNVTFRCDPISEHNRLYWYRQTLGQGPEFLTYFQNEAQLEKSRLLSDRFSAERPKGSFSTLEIQRTEQGDSAMYLCASSSLLADTDTQYFGPGTRLTVL.

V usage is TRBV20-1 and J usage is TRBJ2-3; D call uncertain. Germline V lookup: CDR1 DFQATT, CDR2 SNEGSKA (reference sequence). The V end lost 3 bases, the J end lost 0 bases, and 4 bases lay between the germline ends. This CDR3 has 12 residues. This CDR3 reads CSASESTDTQYF. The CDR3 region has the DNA TGCAGTGCTAGCGAGAGCACAGATACGCAGTATTTT.

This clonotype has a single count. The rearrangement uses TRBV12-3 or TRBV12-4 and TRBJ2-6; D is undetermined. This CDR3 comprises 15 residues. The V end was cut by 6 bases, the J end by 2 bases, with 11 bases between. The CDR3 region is CASRLGETGANVLTF. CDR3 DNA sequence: TGTGCCAGCAGGTTGGGCGAGACTGGGGCCAACGTCCTGACTTTC.

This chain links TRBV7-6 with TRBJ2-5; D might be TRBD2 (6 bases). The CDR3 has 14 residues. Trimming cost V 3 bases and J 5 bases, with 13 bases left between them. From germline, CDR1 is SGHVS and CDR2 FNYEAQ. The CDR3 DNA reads TGTGCCAGCAGCTTCCAGGGAGGAGAGGAGACCCAGTACTTC. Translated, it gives CASSFQGGEETQYF.

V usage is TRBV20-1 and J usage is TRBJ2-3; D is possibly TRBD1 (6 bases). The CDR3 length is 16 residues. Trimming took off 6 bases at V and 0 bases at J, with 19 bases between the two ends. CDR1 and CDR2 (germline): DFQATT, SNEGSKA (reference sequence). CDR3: CSAPPADSPSTDTQYF. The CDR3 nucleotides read TGCAGTGCACCCCCTGCGGACAGCCCTAGCACAGATACGCAGTATTTT.

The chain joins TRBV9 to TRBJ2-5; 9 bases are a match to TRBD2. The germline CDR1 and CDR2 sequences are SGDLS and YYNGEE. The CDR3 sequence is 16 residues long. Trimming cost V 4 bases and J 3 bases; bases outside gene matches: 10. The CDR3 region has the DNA TGTGCCAGCAGCCCCCGAAGGACTAGCGTCAAAGAGACCCAGTACTTC. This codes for CASSPRRTSVKETQYF.

CDR3 DNA: TGCAGCGTTCGGGGTCCGCTCACAGATACGCAGTATTTT. It translates to CSVRGPLTDTQYF. The V and J genes are TRBV29-1 and TRBJ2-3; perhaps TRBD2 as D (5 bases). Germline lookup yields CDR1 SQVTM and CDR2 ANQGSEA. Deletions cut 5 bases from V and 2 bases from J, with 11 bases between. This CDR3 is 13 amino acids long.

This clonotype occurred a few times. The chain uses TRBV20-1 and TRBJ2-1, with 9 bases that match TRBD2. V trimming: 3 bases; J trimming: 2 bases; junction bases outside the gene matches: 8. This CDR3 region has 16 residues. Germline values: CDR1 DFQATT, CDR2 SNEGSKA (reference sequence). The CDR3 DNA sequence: TGCAGTGCTAGCCCATCGGCGGGGGGGCCCTACAATGAGCAGTTCTTC. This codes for CSASPSAGGPYNEQFF.

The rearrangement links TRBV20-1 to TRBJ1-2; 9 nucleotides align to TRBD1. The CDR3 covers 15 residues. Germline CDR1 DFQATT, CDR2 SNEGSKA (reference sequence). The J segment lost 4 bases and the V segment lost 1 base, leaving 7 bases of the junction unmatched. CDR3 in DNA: TGCAGTGCTAGAGGCACAGGGGGCGGGGGCTATGGCTACACCTTC. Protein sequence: CSARGTGGGGYGYTF.

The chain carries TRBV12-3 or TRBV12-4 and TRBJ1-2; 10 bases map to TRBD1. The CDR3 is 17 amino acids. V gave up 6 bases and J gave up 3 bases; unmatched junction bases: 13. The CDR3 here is CASSSALGTGEDYGYTF. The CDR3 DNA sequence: TGTGCCAGCAGCTCGGCCCTTGGGACAGGGGAAGACTATGGCTACACCTTC.

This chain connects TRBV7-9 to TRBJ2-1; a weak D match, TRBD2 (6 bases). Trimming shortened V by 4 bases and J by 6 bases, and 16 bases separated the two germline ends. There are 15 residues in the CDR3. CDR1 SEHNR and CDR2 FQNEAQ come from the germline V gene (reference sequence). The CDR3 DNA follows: TGTGCCAGCAGCTCTCCCGAGACTAGTACCAATGAGCAGTTCTTC. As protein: CASSSPETSTNEQFF. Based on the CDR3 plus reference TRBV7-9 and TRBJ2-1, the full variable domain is DTGVSQNPRHKITKRGQNVTFRCDPISEHNRLYWYRQTLGQGPEFLTYFQNEAQLEKSRLLSDRFSAERPKGSFSTLEIQRTEQGDSAMYLCASSSPETSTNEQFFGPGTRLTVL.

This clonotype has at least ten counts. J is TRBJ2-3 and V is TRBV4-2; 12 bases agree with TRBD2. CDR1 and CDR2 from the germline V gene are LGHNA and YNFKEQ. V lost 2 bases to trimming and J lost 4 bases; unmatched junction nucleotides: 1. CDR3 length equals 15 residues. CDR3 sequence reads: CASSQLAGGPDTQYF. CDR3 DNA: TGTGCCAGCAGCCAACTAGCGGGAGGGCCAGATACGCAGTATTTT.

The CDR3 is CASRGNHTRDTPKWVPEETQYF. The CDR3 nucleotides are TGTGCCAGCAGGGGAAATCATACTCGGGACACGCCAAAGTGGGTTCCTGAAGAGACCCAGTACTTC. This chain joins TRBV6-1 and TRBJ2-5, with D perhaps matching TRBD1 (6 bases). V lost 6 bases to trimming and J lost 3 bases, with 38 bases between them. Germline V CDR1 and CDR2: MNHNS, SASEGT. CDR3 size: 22 residues.

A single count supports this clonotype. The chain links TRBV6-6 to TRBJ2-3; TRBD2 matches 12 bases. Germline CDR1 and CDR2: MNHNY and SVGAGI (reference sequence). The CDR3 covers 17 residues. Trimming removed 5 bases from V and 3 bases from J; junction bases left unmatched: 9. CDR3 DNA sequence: TGTGCCAGCAGTCCGAAAAGACTAGCGGGAGCGACAGATACGCAGTATTTT. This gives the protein CASSPKRLAGATDTQYF.

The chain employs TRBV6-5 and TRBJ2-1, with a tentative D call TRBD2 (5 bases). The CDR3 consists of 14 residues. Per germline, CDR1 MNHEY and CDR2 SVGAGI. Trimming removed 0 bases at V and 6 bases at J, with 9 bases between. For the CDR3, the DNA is TGTGCCAGCAGTTACTCGACGGGGATCAATGAGCAGTTCTTC. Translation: CASSYSTGINEQFF.

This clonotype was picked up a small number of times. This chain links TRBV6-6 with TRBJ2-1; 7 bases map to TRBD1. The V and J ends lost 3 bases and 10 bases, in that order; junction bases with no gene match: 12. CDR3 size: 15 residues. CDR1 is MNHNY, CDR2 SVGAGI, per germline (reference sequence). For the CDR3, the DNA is TGTGCCAGCAGTTATCCCGAGAGGGGGCCCCGCGAGCAGTTCTTC. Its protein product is CASSYPERGPREQFF.

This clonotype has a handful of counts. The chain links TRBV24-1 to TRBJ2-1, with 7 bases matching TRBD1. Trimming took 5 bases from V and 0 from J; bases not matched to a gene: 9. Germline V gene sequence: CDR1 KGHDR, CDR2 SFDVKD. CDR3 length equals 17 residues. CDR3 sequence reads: CATSVSTGTSSYNEQFF. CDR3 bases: TGTGCCACCAGTGTCTCGACAGGGACAAGCTCCTACAATGAGCAGTTCTTC.

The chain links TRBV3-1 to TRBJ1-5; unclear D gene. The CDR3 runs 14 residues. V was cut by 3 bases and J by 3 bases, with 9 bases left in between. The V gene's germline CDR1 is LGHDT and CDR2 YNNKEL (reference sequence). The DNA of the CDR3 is TGTGCCAGCAGCCAGGGAGTGGACAATCAGCCCCAGCATTTT. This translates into CASSQGVDNQPQHF.

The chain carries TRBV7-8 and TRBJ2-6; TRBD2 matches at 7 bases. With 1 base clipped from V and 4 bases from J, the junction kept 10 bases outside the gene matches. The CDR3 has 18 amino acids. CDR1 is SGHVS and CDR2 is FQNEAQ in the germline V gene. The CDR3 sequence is CASSLVVAGVPGANVLTF. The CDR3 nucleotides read TGTGCCAGCAGCTTAGTAGTGGCGGGAGTCCCCGGGGCCAACGTCCTGACTTTC.

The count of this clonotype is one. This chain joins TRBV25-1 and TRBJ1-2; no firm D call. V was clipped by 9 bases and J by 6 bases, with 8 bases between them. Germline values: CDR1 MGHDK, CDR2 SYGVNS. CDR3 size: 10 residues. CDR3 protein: CASTEDGYTF. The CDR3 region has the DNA TGTGCCAGTACCGAGGATGGCTACACCTTC.

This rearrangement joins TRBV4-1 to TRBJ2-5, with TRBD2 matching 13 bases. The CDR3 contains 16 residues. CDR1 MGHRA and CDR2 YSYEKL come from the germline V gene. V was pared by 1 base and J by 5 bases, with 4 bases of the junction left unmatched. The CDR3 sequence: CASSQVGLAGWETQYF. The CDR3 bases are TGCGCCAGCAGCCAAGTGGGACTAGCGGGATGGGAGACCCAGTACTTC.

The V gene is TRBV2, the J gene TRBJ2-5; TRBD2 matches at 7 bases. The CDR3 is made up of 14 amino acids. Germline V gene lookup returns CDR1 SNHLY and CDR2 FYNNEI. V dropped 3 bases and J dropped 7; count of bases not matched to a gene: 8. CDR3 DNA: TGTGCCAGCAGTGAGCCACTAGCGCAGGGGACCCAGTACTTC. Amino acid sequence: CASSEPLAQGTQYF. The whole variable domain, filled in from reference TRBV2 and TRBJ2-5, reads EPEVTQTPSHQVTQMGQEVILRCVPISNHLYFYWYRQILGQKVEFLVSFYNNEISEKSEIFDDQFSVERPDGSNFTLKIRSTKLEDSAMYFCASSEPLAQGTQYFGPGTRLLVL.

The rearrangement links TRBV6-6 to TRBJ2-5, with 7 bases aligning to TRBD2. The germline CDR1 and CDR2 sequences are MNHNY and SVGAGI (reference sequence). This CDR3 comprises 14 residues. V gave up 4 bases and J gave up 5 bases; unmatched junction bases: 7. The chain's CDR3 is CASSSPGGGETQYF. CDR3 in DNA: TGTGCCAGCAGTTCGCCGGGGGGAGGGGAGACCCAGTACTTC.